Listed below are T cell receptor beta chains from one sample, sequenced in a study of radiotherapy plus CTLA-4 blockade in lung cancer. Clones were read by immunoSEQ multiplex PCR, and TCRdb kept only the in-frame ones, dropping some. The sample records 32,000 or so clones, 70% to 75% being singletons. The sequencing used peripheral blood, collected from a patient treated with radiotherapy plus ipilimumab. These receptors originate from a human donor with non-small cell lung cancer that progressed on radiotherapy plus ipilimumab. Both conserved end residues are part of each CDR3. Each record gives: CDR3 length, V gene, CDR3 protein.

>14|TRBV2
CASLDSGAGDTQYF
>15|TRBV5-4
CASNRGGDTGGEQYF
>15|TRBV19
CASSLVQSPNQPQHF
>15|TRBV11-3
CASSRERGSYNEQFF
>14|TRBV5-1
CASSLIGRDGELFF
>16|TRBV4-3
CASSQDEADRAGELFF
>14|TRBV11-2
CASSTGLAVDTQYF
>14|TRBV7-9
CASSLSGNTGELFF
>16|TRBV5-1
CASSLGAPAMGETQYF
>16|TRBV4-1
CASSQDPSVLPTEAFF
>16|TRBV7-9
CASSDSQGLGNQPQHF
>12|TRBV7-2
CASSFNEEPQHF
>13|TRBV10-2
CASSTARGSEQFF
>14|TRBV7-2
CASSPGRGTDTQYF
>14|TRBV5-4
CASSLFGEVYEQYF
>15|TRBV5-1
CASSLAGRTNEKLFF
>18|TRBV19
CASRNLAGGDWIGQPQHF
>15|TRBV7-7
CASSLFLGVQETQYF
>15|TRBV5-1
CASSLGPDRQSEAFF
>15|TRBV7-6
CASSLGLSDNSPLHF
>14|TRBV7-6
CASSPLGETYEQYF
>13|TRBV15
CATSPTPNTEAFF
>14|TRBV2
CASSITTVTGELFF
>15|TRBV27
CASSLDPGGVEKLFF
>15|TRBV5-4
CASSPWDSQNTEAFF
>19|TRBV5-6
CASSFEGAGTGYFQETQYF
>13|TRBV28
CASQQGARETQYF
>13|TRBV10-1
CASSESGSPGAFF
>15|TRBV6-5
CASSYGGGLGYGYTF
>13|TRBV5-1
CASSLPINNEQFF
>13|TRBV7-8
CASTPRGDQPQHF
>14|TRBV6-5
CASRPTGEGYGYTF
>17|TRBV5-1
CASSFGTGGASGNTIYF
>14|TRBV15
CATSRAASEEGYTF
>13|TRBV28
CASRPQGVGELFF
>15|TRBV19
CASSSSVNGNYGYTF
>15|TRBV5-4
CASSQDRVASEKLFF
>17|TRBV19
CASSIGWRGRRDNEQFF
>16|TRBV11-1
CASSSGLAGGTDTQYF
>13|TRBV4-1
CASSQDQDQPQHF
>12|TRBV5-4
CASSLDTDTQYF
>15|TRBV5-4
CASSTRSSPANEQFF
>15|TRBV13
CASSSRTGPTYEQYF
>13|TRBV4-3
CASSQTENTEAFF
>14|TRBV25-1
CASISGTGWDEQYF
>15|TRBV10-3
CAISGATGGNSPLHF
>14|TRBV7-8
CASSPGTGAYEQYF
>14|TRBV18
CASSPLAGVNEQFF
>14|TRBV6-8
CASTRTDMNTEAFF
>16|TRBV4-1
CASSQGPGALNQPQHF